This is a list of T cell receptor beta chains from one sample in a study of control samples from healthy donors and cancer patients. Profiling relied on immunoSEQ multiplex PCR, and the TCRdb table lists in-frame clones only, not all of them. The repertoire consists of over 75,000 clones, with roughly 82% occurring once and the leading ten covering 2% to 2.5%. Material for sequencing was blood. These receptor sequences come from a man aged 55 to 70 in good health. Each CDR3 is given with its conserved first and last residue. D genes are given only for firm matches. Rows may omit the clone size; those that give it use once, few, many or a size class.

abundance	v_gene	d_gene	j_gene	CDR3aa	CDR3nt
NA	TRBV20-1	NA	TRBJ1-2	CSASFLSSYTF	TGCAGTGCTAGTTTTTTGTCTTCGTACACCTTC
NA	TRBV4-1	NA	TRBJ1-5	CASSQGAVGQPQHF	TGCGCCAGCAGCCAAGGGGCCGTCGGGCAGCCCCAGCATTTT
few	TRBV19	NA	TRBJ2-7	CASSALGPRYEQYF	TGTGCCAGTAGTGCTCTAGGACCTAGATACGAGCAGTACTTC
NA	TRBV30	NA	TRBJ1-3	CAWSGTSGNTIYF	TGTGCCTGGAGTGGGACCTCTGGAAACACCATATATTTT
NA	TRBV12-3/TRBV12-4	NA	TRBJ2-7	CASSLEGGYEQYF	TGTGCCAGCAGTTTAGAGGGGGGTTACGAGCAGTACTTC
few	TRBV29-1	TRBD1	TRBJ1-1	CSVDYDRGPNTEAFF	TGCAGCGTTGATTACGACAGGGGGCCGAACACTGAAGCTTTCTTT
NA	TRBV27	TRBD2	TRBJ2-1	CASSPGTSGSNEQFF	TGTGCCAGCAGTCCCGGGACTAGCGGGAGTAATGAGCAGTTCTTC
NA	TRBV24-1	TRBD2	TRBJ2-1	CATSDSKRTSNEQFF	TGTGCCACCAGTGATTCAAAAAGGACTAGTAATGAGCAGTTCTTC
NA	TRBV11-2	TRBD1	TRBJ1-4	CASSLMGQEKLFF	TGTGCCAGCAGCTTAATGGGACAGGAAAAACTGTTTTTT
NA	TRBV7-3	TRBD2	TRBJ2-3	CASSLLAGGSGTQYF	TGTGCCAGCAGCTTACTAGCGGGGGGCTCGGGAACGCAGTATTTT
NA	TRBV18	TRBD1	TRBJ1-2	CASSPVDRAYGYTF	TGTGCCAGCTCACCAGTGGACAGGGCCTATGGCTACACCTTC
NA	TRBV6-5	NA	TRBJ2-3	CASSNHDTDTQYF	TGTGCCAGCAGTAACCATGACACAGATACGCAGTATTTT
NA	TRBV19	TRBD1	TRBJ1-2	CASSVDRGANYGYTF	TGTGCCAGTAGTGTCGACAGGGGCGCGAACTATGGCTACACCTTC
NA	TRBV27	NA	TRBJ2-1	CASSIGIEQFF	TGTGCCAGCAGTATCGGAATAGAGCAGTTCTTC
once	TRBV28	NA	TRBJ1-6	CASTLRWAGSPLHF	TGTGCCAGCACCCTTCGTTGGGCGGGCTCACCCCTCCACTTT
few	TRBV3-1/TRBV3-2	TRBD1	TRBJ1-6	CASSLGTGASPLHF	TGTGCCAGCAGCCTAGGGACAGGGGCTTCACCCCTCCACTTT
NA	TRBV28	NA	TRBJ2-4	CASAVTGQGANIQYF	TGTGCCAGCGCTGTGACGGGACAAGGGGCAAACATTCAGTACTTC
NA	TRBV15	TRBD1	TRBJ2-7	CATSRLPGTGSFEQYF	TGTGCCACCAGCAGACTTCCCGGGACAGGGTCTTTCGAGCAGTACTTC
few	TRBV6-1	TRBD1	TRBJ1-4	CASSEATGGGGEKLFF	TGTGCCAGCAGTGAAGCCACAGGGGGCGGAGGAGAAAAACTGTTTTTT
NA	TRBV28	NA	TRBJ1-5	CASSLTGSRQPQHF	TGTGCCAGCAGTTTAACAGGGAGTCGCCAGCCCCAGCATTTT
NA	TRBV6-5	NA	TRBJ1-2	CASSYRQQGFGYGYTF	TGTGCCAGCAGTTACCGCCAACAGGGATTTGGCTATGGCTACACCTTC